The clone carrying this TCR beta chain appeared once. What it recognizes is unknown. The time point: week 35, safety follow-up. The investigators gave 300 ug of mutant IDH1 20-mer peptide in each vaccine dose, together with topical imiquimod. New WHO grade 3 or 4 astrocytomas that were IDH1-mutant and ATRX-lost had been found in donors. The sample belongs to a study of a mutant IDH1 vaccine in newly diagnosed glioma. The method was immunoSEQ multiplex PCR; TCRdb's version includes in-frame clones alone and lacks a portion of them. This repertoire shows tens of thousands of clones, around 84% found once; its top ten account for approximately 2%. Findings and caveats of the study: With respect to changes in top peripheral T cell clonotypes, pseudoprogression seemed unrelated.

Trimming removed 4 bases at V and 10 bases at J, with 16 bases between. Germline V lookup: CDR1 MDHEN, CDR2 SYDVKM. The CDR3 length is 13 residues. The V gene is TRBV28, the J gene TRBJ1-1; D is perhaps TRBD1 (5 bases). The sequence came from a young man with glioma. The material was PBMCs, obtained from a glioma patient whose treatment included an IDH1 peptide vaccine. The DNA for the CDR3 is TGTGCCAGCAGTTCCTCGGGGCGTTGGAGAGCTTTCTTT. Amino acid sequence: CASSSSGRWRAFF.